The T cell receptor beta chain under discussion was sequenced for a study of blood T cell repertoires in COVID-19. For the study at large: COVID-19 samples from acute and convalescent phases originated in the United States, Italy and Spain. The cDNA or gDNA used as material had been derived from T cells, B-cell-depleted T cells, or PBMCs.

As handled by the study authors: Using reference gene primer amplification, nucleated cell counts were estimated. Only in-frame clones appear in the TCRdb table, and some are missing; sequencing was by immunoSEQ multiplex PCR. V, J and clone size were drawn from that table, and D and trimming were deduced from the DNA. This table has fewer than 250,000 clones, around 84% appearing once. The source of this sequence is a man aged 60 to 75 with acute or convalescent COVID-19. Sequenced sample: peripheral blood.

CDR3 bases: TGCAGCGTTGAACTGCGAGAGACCCAGTACTTC. It translates to CSVELRETQYF. The chain joins TRBV29-1 to TRBJ2-5; unclear D gene. The V gene lost 2 bases and the J gene lost 4 bases, with 5 bases spanning the gap. Germline CDR1 is SQVTM and CDR2 is ANQGSEA. The CDR3 covers 11 residues.